This T cell receptor beta chain was recovered during a study of regulatory T cells in long-lasting Graves disease. Time point specified: persistent/refractory GD, antithyroid drugs over 5 years with positive TRAb. The authors made the TCR library using RNA they extracted from PBMCs. The table lists this clonotype with a count of one. Its antigen is unidentified. The study's findings and limits: Peripheral blood, not thyroid tissue, was the sole material studied. Having only a small sample size may have limited accuracy.

The CDR3 is 13 amino acids. Per the germline V gene, CDR1 is SQVTM and CDR2 is ANQGSEA. J was trimmed by 4 bases and V by 4 bases; bases with no gene match: 1. With iRepertoire HTBI primers and Arm-PCR of CDR3 regions, TCR beta libraries were built. From the multiplex PCR reads, TCRdb called clonotypes with MiXCR, one entry per CDR3 protein. The data contain nearly 350,000 distinct CDR3 sequences, about 19% of them seen just once; the ten biggest clones take up roughly 27%. The source of this sequence is a female donor with Graves disease. Sequenced here: peripheral blood mononuclear cells (PBMCs), sampled when the disease was refractory, from a patient treated with antithyroid drugs. This rearrangement joins TRBV29-1 to TRBJ2-2, with 9 bases lining up with TRBD1. This chain's CDR3 is CSVGDRATGELFF. CDR3 DNA: TGCAGCGTTGGGGACAGGGCCACCGGGGAGCTGTTTTTT.